The 13 T cell receptor beta chains presented below share a single source sample, sequenced in a study of patients and donors after allogeneic stem cell transplantation. Via MiXCR, TCRdb re-called the RT-PCR reads, giving one row per CDR3 protein. The sample shows more than 150,000 distinct CDR3 sequences, 24% of them seen only once. Source material: blood, either unsorted or a sorted T cell fraction (not recorded which). Receptor source: a human donor who was either an allogeneic HSCT recipient or a stem cell or donor lymphocyte infusion donor (not recorded which). It is not recorded whose cells these are; they may come from a transplant donor.

This clonotype was found a few times. The chain combines TRBV20-1 with TRBJ1-2, with D perhaps matching TRBD1 (6 bases). CDR1 is DFQATT and CDR2 is SNEGSKA in the germline V gene (reference sequence). V gave up 6 bases and J gave up 3 bases, with 14 bases separating them. The CDR3 sequence is 13 residues long. The CDR3 DNA follows: TGCAGTGCAAAGCGGACAGTACACTATGGCTACACCTTC. It codes for CSAKRTVHYGYTF.

This clonotype was recorded a few times. This chain links TRBV5-1 with TRBJ2-4, with D perhaps matching TRBD2 (5 bases). The CDR3 consists of 16 residues. The germline V gene encodes CDR1 SGHRS and CDR2 YFSETQ. V lost 0 bases to trimming and J lost 5 bases, with 15 bases between them. This CDR3 reads CASSLASSGDENIQYF. The DNA of the CDR3 is TGCGCCAGCAGCTTGGCTTCGAGCGGTGATGAAAACATTCAGTACTTC.

This clonotype occurred a few times. The V call is TRBV29-1, the J call TRBJ2-1, with D possibly TRBD2 on 6 matching bases. Trimming left V 6 bases short and J 4 bases short, with 16 bases between. This CDR3 region has 14 residues. CDR1 SQVTM and CDR2 ANQGSEA come from the germline V gene. CDR3 in DNA: TGCAGCGTACTGGGGGGACCCTCTTACAATGAGCAGTTCTTC. The encoded protein is CSVLGGPSYNEQFF.

This clonotype was seen a handful of times. The rearrangement uses TRBV29-1 and TRBJ1-2; 10 bases are a match to TRBD1. The CDR3 sequence is 14 residues long. Germline assignment: CDR1 SQVTM and CDR2 ANQGSEA. J was trimmed by 2 bases and V by 4 bases; bases with no gene match: 4. CDR3 DNA: TGCAGCGTTGGGGACAGGGGATTGAACTATGGCTACACCTTC. Translating gives CSVGDRGLNYGYTF.

The V and J genes are TRBV7-6 and TRBJ2-7; D unclear. This CDR3 is 13 amino acids long. Deletions cut 10 bases from V and 4 bases from J, with 17 bases between. Germline CDR1 is SGHVS and CDR2 is FNYEAQ. CDR3 region: CATIASGSYEQYF. The CDR3 DNA reads as TGTGCCACCATTGCTTCAGGCTCGTACGAGCAGTACTTC.

This clonotype was observed many times. V is TRBV7-3 and J is TRBJ1-2; 10 nucleotides agree with TRBD1. The CDR3 loop spans 15 amino acids. V lost 5 bases to trimming and J lost 6 bases; unmatched junction nucleotides: 9. CDR1 and CDR2 from the germline V gene are SGHTA and FQGTGA. CDR3 nucleotides: TGTGCCAGCAGCAAATCCGGGACAGGGGAAAATGGCTACACCTTC. Amino acid sequence: CASSKSGTGENGYTF.

V is TRBV29-1 and J is TRBJ2-3; TRBD2 is a possible D gene (5 bases). This CDR3 has 14 residues. The ends were cut back, 7 bases at V and 3 bases at J, with 17 bases in the middle. Germline-derived CDR1 and CDR2 are SQVTM and ANQGSEA. The CDR3 spells CSGWGEPETDTQYF. CDR3 bases: TGCAGCGGTTGGGGAGAGCCGGAAACAGATACGCAGTATTTT.

The V and J genes are TRBV7-6 and TRBJ1-5; unclear D gene. The CDR3 is made up of 15 amino acids. Germline lookup yields CDR1 SGHVS and CDR2 FNYEAQ. V was cut by 5 bases and J by 3 bases, with 14 bases left in between. This CDR3 is CASSLTDGLNQPQHF. As DNA, the CDR3 is TGTGCCAGCAGCCTCACGGACGGACTCAATCAGCCCCAGCATTTT.

This clonotype turned up a few times. The rearrangement uses TRBV24-1 and TRBJ2-4, with D possibly TRBD2 on 5 matching bases. Per the germline V gene, CDR1 is KGHDR and CDR2 is SFDVKD. V lost 6 bases, J lost 7 bases, and 15 bases lay in between. The CDR3 length is 14 residues. For the CDR3, the DNA is TGTGCCACCAGTCTTACGACATGGAGGAACATTCAGTACTTC. Translated, it gives CATSLTTWRNIQYF.

This clonotype was found many times. The chain links TRBV6-5 to TRBJ1-2, with TRBD1 matching 10 bases. There are 15 residues in the CDR3. The germline V gene encodes CDR1 MNHEY and CDR2 SVGAGI. Losses at the gene ends were 4 bases for V and 3 bases for J; bases not matched to a gene: 5. CDR3 nucleotides: TGTGCCAGCAGTTTCTTCGACAGGGGGCACTATGGCTACACCTTC. Encoded protein: CASSFFDRGHYGYTF.

The gene calls are TRBV5-1 and TRBJ2-1; D uncertain. CDR3 length equals 15 residues. From germline, CDR1 is SGHRS and CDR2 YFSETQ. Trimming shortened V by 6 bases and J by 0 bases, and 13 bases separated the two germline ends. The CDR3 here is CASKWGKGSYNEQFF. The DNA for the CDR3 is TGCGCCAGCAAGTGGGGAAAAGGCTCCTACAATGAGCAGTTCTTC.

J is TRBJ2-7 and V is TRBV12-3 or TRBV12-4; TRBD2 is a possible D gene (6 bases). CDR3 size: 15 residues. Deletions cut 2 bases from V and 5 bases from J, with 16 bases between. The CDR3 region has the DNA TGTGCCAGCAGTTTACCGTCTCAGGGAGGCCACGAGCAGTACTTC. It yields the protein CASSLPSQGGHEQYF.

The sample holds a few counts of this clonotype. This chain links TRBV20-1 with TRBJ1-3; TRBD1 aligns across 8 bases. CDR1 is DFQATT, CDR2 SNEGSKA, per germline (reference sequence). With 7 bases clipped from V and 2 bases from J, the junction kept 13 bases outside the gene matches. The length of the CDR3 is 16 residues. The CDR3 region is CSVGGPGGPTGNTIYF. The CDR3 nucleotides read TGCAGTGTCGGGGGACCAGGGGGCCCGACTGGAAACACCATATATTTT.